The 12 T cell receptor beta chains reported below all come from one sample, sequenced in a study of blood T cell repertoires in COVID-19. Some clones are missing from TCRdb's copy, which holds only in-frame ones; the method was immunoSEQ multiplex PCR. The data hold around 100,000 clones, with roughly nine tenths observed a single time. The sequenced sample consisted of peripheral blood. The receptor set was obtained from a human donor with active COVID-19. The donor label of this sample is uncertain.

The chain links TRBV6-2 or TRBV6-3 to TRBJ2-7; 8 nucleotides line up with TRBD1. CDR1 is MNHEY and CDR2 is SVGEGT in the germline V gene. With 5 bases clipped from V and 4 bases from J, the junction kept 10 bases outside the gene matches. This CDR3 contains 15 residues. As DNA, the CDR3 is TGTGCCAGCAGTGTCTCCGCCGACAGGGGTTACGAGCAGTACTTC. The encoded protein is CASSVSADRGYEQYF.

The chain employs TRBV7-9 and TRBJ2-3; no clear D. The V gene's germline CDR1 is SEHNR and CDR2 FQNEAQ (reference sequence). This CDR3 spans 17 amino acids. Between the trimmed V and J ends, which lost 0 bases and 0 bases, there was a span of 13 bases. The CDR3 sequence: CASSLAQVPSSTDTQYF. CDR3 bases: TGTGCCAGCAGCTTAGCGCAGGTCCCCTCTAGCACAGATACGCAGTATTTT.

This CDR3 reads CASSTTASNSPLHF. The CDR3 nucleotides are TGTGCCAGTAGTACCACAGCAAGTAATTCACCCCTCCACTTT. The chain uses TRBV19 and TRBJ1-6; no definite D call. Germline loops: CDR1 LNHDA, CDR2 SQIVND (reference sequence). V shed 4 bases and J shed 6 bases, with 10 bases lying between them. The CDR3 is 14 residues long.

The chain recombines TRBV6-1 with TRBJ2-3; 7 bases map to TRBD2. V trimming: 1 base; J trimming: 2 bases; junction bases outside the gene matches: 9. Germline loops: CDR1 MNHNS, CDR2 SASEGT. This CDR3 is 17 amino acids long. CDR3 coding DNA: TGTGCCAGCAGTGAAGTATCGGGGAGGGCCCACACAGATACGCAGTATTTT. This codes for CASSEVSGRAHTDTQYF.

The J gene is TRBJ1-1, the V gene TRBV19; the D is unclear. V shed 6 bases and J shed 3 bases, with 11 bases lying between them. The germline V gene has CDR1 LNHDA and CDR2 SQIVND (reference sequence). The CDR3 loop spans 13 amino acids. The CDR3 nucleotides read TGTGCCAGTAGACCCCTAGACGACACTGAAGCTTTCTTT. It translates to CASRPLDDTEAFF.

This chain uses TRBV14 with TRBJ2-1; no clear D gene. Trimming removed 0 bases from V and 10 bases from J, with 13 bases in between. This CDR3 is built from 14 residues. The germline V gene has CDR1 SGHDN and CDR2 FVKESK. The CDR3 is CASSQDLVGKEQFF. CDR3 DNA sequence: TGTGCCAGCAGCCAAGATCTAGTAGGCAAGGAGCAGTTCTTC.

The chain carries TRBV6-6 and TRBJ1-5, with a weak D call TRBD1 (5 bases). The V gene lost 4 bases and the J gene lost 3 bases, with 13 bases spanning the gap. CDR3 length: 15 residues. Germline values: CDR1 MNHNY, CDR2 SVGAGI (reference sequence). CDR3 DNA: TGTGCCAGCAGTTGGCCCGGGACTGCCAATCAGCCCCAGCATTTT. The encoded protein is CASSWPGTANQPQHF.

This sequence joins TRBV4-1 and TRBJ1-2, with a weak D call TRBD1 (5 bases). Germline V gene sequence: CDR1 MGHRA, CDR2 YSYEKL. Trimming pared 2 bases from V and 0 bases from J, leaving 16 bases between. The CDR3 has 17 residues. The CDR3 spells CASSQPIRGQANYGYTF. CDR3 DNA sequence: TGCGCCAGCAGCCAACCCATAAGGGGTCAGGCTAACTATGGCTACACCTTC.

This clone appeared once. CDR3 coding DNA: TGCGCCAGCAGCTTAGGACAAGTCACTGAAGCTTTCTTT. Its translation: CASSLGQVTEAFF. This sequence joins TRBV5-1 and TRBJ1-1, with D perhaps matching TRBD1 (5 bases). Germline values: CDR1 SGHRS, CDR2 YFSETQ. The CDR3 has 13 amino acids. V shed 2 bases and J shed 4 bases, with 9 bases lying between them.

The chain combines TRBV5-8 with TRBJ2-7; D gene ambiguous. The length of the CDR3 is 13 residues. The germline gives CDR1 SGHTS, CDR2 YDEGEE. V lost 5 bases to trimming and J lost 5 bases, with 14 bases between them. CDR3 protein: CASSRRLRNEQYF. In DNA form, the CDR3 reads TGTGCCAGCAGTAGAAGGTTGCGGAACGAGCAGTACTTC.

The genes are TRBV2 and TRBJ1-2; 7 bases are shared with TRBD1. Germline-derived CDR1 and CDR2 are SNHLY and FYNNEI. The CDR3 runs 14 residues. With V trimmed by 3 bases and J by 8 bases, 9 bases remained unmatched. DNA for the CDR3: TGTGCCAGCAGTGAGTCTCGGCAGGGGGACGGCTACACCTTC. Amino acids: CASSESRQGDGYTF.

The chain links TRBV6-4 to TRBJ2-2; 8 nucleotides align to TRBD2. V trimming: 4 bases; J trimming: 4 bases; junction bases outside the gene matches: 5. The CDR3 has 15 amino acids. Per germline, CDR1 MRHNA and CDR2 SNTAGT. The CDR3 loop reads CASSARGVTTGELFF. The CDR3 bases are TGTGCCAGCAGTGCGCGGGGGGTTACCACCGGGGAGCTGTTTTTT.